This is a list of T cell receptor beta chains from one sample in a study of cytomegalovirus exposure and HLA in healthy donors. Measured with immunoSEQ multiplex PCR; TCRdb has only the in-frame clones, and not every one. This sample has 100,000 to 150,000 clones, with about 62% found just once. Specimen: PBMCs. Every receptor here comes from a middle-aged woman in good health and CMV-seropositive. Both conserved end residues are part of each CDR3. D genes are given only for firm matches. Not every row has a clone size; where given, it reads once, few, many or a size class.

>-|TRBD2|TRBJ2-3|TRBV7-2
CASSLRAGGPADTQYF
TGTGCCAGCAGCTTAAGGGCGGGAGGGCCGGCAGATACGCAGTATTTT
>-|TRBD1|TRBJ2-7|TRBV6-6
CASRRTGGPYEQYF
TGTGCCAGCAGGCGGACAGGGGGGCCCTACGAGCAGTACTTC
>-|-|TRBJ2-3|TRBV7-2
CASSLTGTRTTDTQYF
TGTGCCAGCAGCTTGACCGGGACTCGGACCACAGATACGCAGTATTTT
>-|-|TRBJ2-5|TRBV4-2
CASSLQETQYF
TGTGCCAGCAGCCTACAGGAGACCCAGTACTTC
>-|-|TRBJ1-2|TRBV29-1
CSVRGGGEGYTF
TGCAGCGTCCGTGGAGGAGGCGAGGGCTACACCTTC
>-|-|TRBJ1-1|TRBV28
CASSLLLYEAFF
TGTGCCAGCAGTTTACTCCTCTATGAAGCTTTCTTT
>-|-|TRBJ1-4|TRBV9
CASSPNRPGDEKLFF
TGTGCCAGCAGCCCTAACCGTCCAGGGGATGAAAAACTGTTTTTT
>few|TRBD1|TRBJ1-2|TRBV11-2
CASSLSGQGSYGYTF
TGTGCCAGCAGCTTATCCGGACAGGGAAGCTATGGCTACACCTTC
>-|-|TRBJ2-7|TRBV7-7
CASSLFQGGNYEQYF
TGTGCTAGCAGCTTATTCCAGGGGGGAAACTACGAGCAGTACTTC
>once|-|TRBJ2-7|TRBV6-5
CASRGTLNSYEQYF
TGTGCCAGCAGGGGGACTCTGAACTCCTACGAGCAGTACTTC
>-|TRBD1|TRBJ1-2|TRBV18
CASSRTTGRVGYTF
TGTGCCAGCTCACGGACGACAGGGCGGGTTGGCTACACCTTC
>-|TRBD2|TRBJ2-2|TRBV5-8
CASSLGLAGLLGELFF
TGTGCCAGCAGCTTGGGACTAGCGGGATTGTTGGGGGAGCTGTTTTTT
>few|TRBD2|TRBJ2-1|TRBV28
CASSSSPGTSGSTGNEQFF
TGTGCCAGCAGTTCTTCTCCCGGGACTAGCGGGAGTACAGGTAATGAGCAGTTCTTC
>-|TRBD1|TRBJ1-4|TRBV27
CASSPQGANEKLFF
TGTGCCAGCAGTCCGCAGGGGGCGAATGAAAAACTGTTTTTT
>-|-|TRBJ1-1|TRBV5-1
CASSPSGLVSTEAFF
TGCGCCAGCAGCCCCAGTGGCCTCGTTTCCACTGAAGCTTTCTTT
>-|-|TRBJ1-1|TRBV7-6
CASSIKPRDRDTEAFF
TGTGCCAGCAGCATCAAGCCACGGGATAGGGACACTGAAGCTTTCTTT
>-|TRBD2|TRBJ2-3|TRBV7-6
CASRNSGGAWDTQYF
TGTGCCAGCAGAAATAGCGGGGGGGCGTGGGATACGCAGTATTTT
>-|TRBD1|TRBJ1-1|TRBV10-3
CAISAATGITEAFF
TGTGCCATCAGTGCCGCGACAGGGATCACTGAAGCTTTCTTT
>-|-|TRBJ1-5|TRBV11-2
CASSLDSGAPQHF
TGTGCCAGCAGCTTGGACAGCGGGGCGCCCCAGCATTTT
>-|TRBD1|TRBJ2-5|TRBV28
CASSTRLGQGEETQYF
TGTGCCAGCAGTACCCGGTTAGGGCAGGGGGAAGAGACCCAGTACTTC
>-|-|TRBJ2-1|TRBV20-1
CSALVYNEQFF
TGCAGTGCGCTAGTCTACAATGAGCAGTTCTTC
>-|TRBD1|TRBJ2-3|TRBV5-4
CASSLEGASADTQYF
TGTGCCAGCAGCTTGGAGGGGGCGTCGGCAGATACGCAGTATTTT
>-|TRBD1|TRBJ1-2|TRBV5-8
CASSSRTGGYGYTF
TGTGCCAGCAGCTCGCGGACAGGGGGCTATGGCTACACCTTC
>few|TRBD1|TRBJ2-7|TRBV29-1
CSVEVGTGIAYEQYF
TGCAGCGTTGAAGTCGGGACAGGGATAGCCTACGAGCAGTACTTC
>-|TRBD1|TRBJ2-5|TRBV11-2
CASSSLTRGQTQYF
TGTGCCAGCAGCTCCCTTACCAGGGGGCAGACCCAGTACTTC
>few|TRBD1|TRBJ1-2|TRBV28
CASTSLGIGQGWDYGYTF
TGTGCCAGCACCTCACTCGGGATAGGACAGGGCTGGGACTATGGCTACACCTTC